This T cell receptor (beta chain) was sequenced during a study of shared T cell receptors in the human thymus. Profiled with immunoSEQ multiplex PCR; TCRdb holds only in-frame clones, not every one. The sample contains about 660,000 clones, 85% to 90% of which appear only once. From germline, CDR1 is SGHNT and CDR2 YYREEE (reference sequence). V gave up 4 bases and J gave up 9 bases, with 17 bases separating them. The CDR3 spans 14 residues. This clone was seen just once. These sequences were also reported in another study, on human thymus T cells. Per that study: Corrective cardiac surgery supplied the resected thymus tissue.

The specimen sequenced was thymocytes. V is TRBV5-4 and J is TRBJ1-5; D might be TRBD1 (5 bases). This receptor was identified in a boy younger than two with a congenital heart defect. This CDR3 reads CASSPRPGPRPQHF. Here the CDR3 DNA reads TGTGCCAGCAGCCCACGTCCAGGGCCGCGGCCCCAGCATTTT.